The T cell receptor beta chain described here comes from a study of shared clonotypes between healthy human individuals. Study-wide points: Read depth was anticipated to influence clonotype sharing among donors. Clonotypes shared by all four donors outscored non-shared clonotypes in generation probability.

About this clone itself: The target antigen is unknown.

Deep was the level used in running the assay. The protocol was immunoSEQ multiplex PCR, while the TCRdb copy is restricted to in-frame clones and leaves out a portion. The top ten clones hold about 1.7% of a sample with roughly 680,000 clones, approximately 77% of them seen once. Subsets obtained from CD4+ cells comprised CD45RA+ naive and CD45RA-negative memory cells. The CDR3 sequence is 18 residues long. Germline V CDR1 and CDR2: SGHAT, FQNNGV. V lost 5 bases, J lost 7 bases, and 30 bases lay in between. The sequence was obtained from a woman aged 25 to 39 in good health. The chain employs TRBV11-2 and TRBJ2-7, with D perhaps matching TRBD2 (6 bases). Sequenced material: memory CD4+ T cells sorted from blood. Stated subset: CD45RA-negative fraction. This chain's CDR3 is CASSNLEREAGLSREQYF. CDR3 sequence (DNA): TGTGCCAGCAGCAACCTCGAAAGGGAGGCGGGGCTGTCTCGGGAGCAGTACTTC.